The 8 T cell receptor beta chains listed next were all sequenced from one sample in a study of control samples from healthy donors and cancer patients. Sequenced by immunoSEQ multiplex PCR; TCRdb stores in-frame clones only, minus some. The data contain 100,000 to 150,000 clones, roughly 89% of them singletons. Material for sequencing was blood. The receptors shown here come from a man aged 18 to 30 in good health.

V and J are TRBV4-1 and TRBJ2-5; unclear D gene. The CDR3 runs 13 residues. Germline CDR1 and CDR2: MGHRA and YSYEKL. The V and J ends lost 1 base and 4 bases respectively, with 7 bases between them. The CDR3 DNA follows: TGCGCCAGCAGCCAAGCCCGGACAGAGACCCAGTACTTC. This encodes CASSQARTETQYF.

This chain connects TRBV7-9 to TRBJ1-2; 7 nucleotides agree with TRBD1. The CDR3 has 16 residues. Germline lookup yields CDR1 SEHNR and CDR2 FQNEAQ (reference sequence). With 5 bases clipped from V and 3 bases from J, the junction kept 12 bases outside the gene matches. In DNA form, the CDR3 reads TGTGCCAGCAGCCACACCCAGGACAGGTCTGACTATGGCTACACCTTC. Protein sequence: CASSHTQDRSDYGYTF.

The rearrangement uses TRBV9 and TRBJ1-2; 7 nucleotides align to TRBD1. The junction had 3 bases not matched to a gene; V was cut back by 4 bases and J by 3 bases. The germline CDR1 and CDR2 sequences are SGDLS and YYNGEE. The CDR3 is 13 residues long. CDR3 DNA: TGTGCCAGCAGCCGGGACAGTTACTATGGCTACACCTTC. As protein: CASSRDSYYGYTF.

The chain employs TRBV7-9 and TRBJ1-2; no clear D gene. V lost 2 bases and J lost 2, with 3 bases in between. Germline loops: CDR1 SEHNR, CDR2 FQNEAQ (reference sequence). The CDR3 sequence is 12 residues long. This chain's CDR3 is CASSLQNYGYTF. The CDR3, as DNA: TGTGCCAGCAGCTTACAGAACTATGGCTACACCTTC. Variable domain in full (rest from reference TRBV7-9 and TRBJ1-2): DTGVSQNPRHKITKRGQNVTFRCDPISEHNRLYWYRQTLGQGPEFLTYFQNEAQLEKSRLLSDRFSAERPKGSFSTLEIQRTEQGDSAMYLCASSLQNYGYTFGSGTRLTVV.

The V call is TRBV13, the J call TRBJ2-7; D perhaps matches TRBD1 (6 bases). V was cut by 5 bases and J by 6 bases, with 11 bases left in between. CDR1 is PRHDT, CDR2 FYEKMQ, per germline (reference sequence). The CDR3 has 12 amino acids. The CDR3 DNA follows: TGTGCCAGCAGCCCCACAGGGCGCGAGCAGTACTTC. It yields the protein CASSPTGREQYF.

The genes are TRBV11-3 and TRBJ2-2; no firm D call. Trimming left V 4 bases short and J 0 bases short, with 6 bases between. The CDR3 has 14 amino acids. The germline gives CDR1 SGHNT, CDR2 YENEEA. This chain's CDR3 is CASSYEANTGELFF. The CDR3 coding sequence is TGTGCCAGCAGCTACGAGGCGAACACCGGGGAGCTGTTTTTT.

This chain links TRBV7-9 with TRBJ2-2; D is uncertain. From germline, CDR1 is SEHNR and CDR2 FQNEAQ (reference sequence). CDR3 size: 12 residues. The V gene lost 3 bases and the J gene lost 6 bases, with 5 bases spanning the gap. CDR3 loop: CASSFAAGELFF. As DNA, the CDR3 is TGTGCCAGCAGCTTCGCGGCCGGGGAGCTGTTTTTT.

The rearrangement links TRBV9 to TRBJ1-1, with 7 bases identical to TRBD1. The trim removed 2 bases at V and 2 bases at J, leaving 3 bases unmatched. Germline V gene data show CDR1 as SGDLS and CDR2 as YYNGEE. There are 14 residues in the CDR3. CDR3 amino acids: CASSVGTDNTEAFF. The CDR3 DNA is TGTGCCAGCAGCGTTGGGACAGATAACACTGAAGCTTTCTTT.